This TCR beta chain was recovered during a study of response to subunit inactivated influenza vaccine. This CDR3 region has 13 residues. Looked up from germline, CDR1 is SGHRS and CDR2 is YFSETQ. V was clipped by 5 bases and J by 4 bases; unmatched bases: 1. The study, taken as a whole, reports: Each seasonal influenza vaccination, the authors suggested, recruits few new T cells.

This clonotype has only a few counts. The antigen is undetermined. TCRdb redid the calling of the RT-PCR reads with MiXCR, one entry per CDR3 protein. The sample yields some 520,000 distinct CDR3 sequences, 16% seen once. The specimen was CD4+ T cells sorted from PBMCs, collected less than 30 months after vaccination. This sequence originates from a man aged 45-69 years who received an inactivated influenza vaccine. J is TRBJ2-1 and V is TRBV5-1; 9 bases fit TRBD1. CDR3 residues: CASRQGAYNEQFF. DNA for the CDR3: TGCGCCAGCAGACAGGGGGCTTACAATGAGCAGTTCTTC.